The 23 T cell receptor beta chains below were found in one sample sequenced in a study of blood T cell repertoires in COVID-19. Repertoires were generated with immunoSEQ multiplex PCR, while TCRdb's copy carries only in-frame clones and drops some. The repertoire includes about 100,000 clones, 82% of them detected once, and 4% to 5.5% sits in the top ten. Material for sequencing was peripheral blood. The origin of the receptors is a man between 60 and 75 years old with acute or convalescent COVID-19.

The rearrangement uses TRBV6-2 or TRBV6-3 and TRBJ1-1, with D possibly being TRBD1 (6 bases). V gave up 0 bases and J gave up 5 bases, with 13 bases separating them. CDR1 and CDR2 (germline): MNHEY, SVGEGT. The CDR3 totals 15 residues. The CDR3, as DNA: TGTGCCAGCAGTTACTCTGCGGGGGGCAGAACTGAAGCTTTCTTT. Translation: CASSYSAGGRTEAFF.

The CDR3 loop is CASSQGATEAFF. Written as DNA, the CDR3 is TGCGCCAGCAGCCAGGGCGCCACTGAAGCTTTCTTT. The chain carries TRBV5-1 and TRBJ1-1; a weak D match, TRBD1 (5 bases). V lost 4 bases and J lost 4, with 8 bases in between. From germline, CDR1 is SGHRS and CDR2 YFSETQ. The CDR3 has 12 residues.

The genes are TRBV29-1 and TRBJ1-1, with 7 bases that match TRBD1. V was clipped by 3 bases and J by 3 bases; unmatched bases: 4. The CDR3 length is 13 residues. Germline values: CDR1 SQVTM, CDR2 ANQGSEA. The CDR3 region has the DNA TGCAGCGTTGAGGGGACAGCGCACACTGAAGCTTTCTTT. Translation gives CSVEGTAHTEAFF.

The V call is TRBV19, the J call TRBJ1-2, with a weak D call TRBD1 (5 bases). The germline gives CDR1 LNHDA, CDR2 SQIVND (reference sequence). V lost 6 bases, J lost 4 bases, and 12 bases lay in between. The CDR3 length is 13 residues. For the CDR3, the DNA is TGTGCCAGTAGGACGACAGTTCTCTATGGCTACACCTTC. It yields the protein CASRTTVLYGYTF. The full variable domain, rest sourced from reference TRBV19 and TRBJ1-2, is DGGITQSPKYLFRKEGQNVTLSCEQNLNHDAMYWYRQDPGQGLRLIYYSQIVNDFQKGDIAEGYSVSREKKESFPLTVTSAQKNPTAFYLCASRTTVLYGYTFGSGTRLTVV.

This chain links TRBV4-1 with TRBJ1-1, with D tentatively TRBD1 (6 bases). Trimming removed 8 bases at V and 5 bases at J, with 15 bases between. The CDR3 extends over 13 amino acids. The germline V gene encodes CDR1 MGHRA and CDR2 YSYEKL. CDR3 region: CASSGRGGTEAFF. CDR3 coding DNA: TGCGCCAGCTCCGGACGAGGGGGAACTGAAGCTTTCTTT.

The CDR3 sequence: CASSLGRQGREQYF. In nucleotides, the CDR3 is TGTGCCAGCAGCTTAGGCCGTCAGGGGCGTGAGCAGTACTTC. V is TRBV13 and J is TRBJ2-7, with a weak D call TRBD1 (6 bases). The germline V gene encodes CDR1 PRHDT and CDR2 FYEKMQ (reference sequence). Trimming cost V 0 bases and J 7 bases, with 13 bases left between them. The length of the CDR3 is 14 residues.

J is TRBJ2-5 and V is TRBV7-8; 7 bases fit TRBD2. Trimming at V came to 3 bases and at J to 5 bases, leaving 6 bases not matched to a gene. CDR1 SGHVS and CDR2 FQNEAQ come from the germline V gene. The CDR3 runs 14 residues. The DNA for the CDR3 is TGTGCCAGCAGCTTGAGTAGCGGGTTGGAGACCCAGTACTTC. Translating it yields CASSLSSGLETQYF.

The chain recombines TRBV4-1 with TRBJ2-7; possible D gene TRBD2, 7 bases. This CDR3 has 16 residues. Trimming pared 0 bases from V and 3 bases from J, leaving 15 bases between. Germline CDR1 is MGHRA and CDR2 is YSYEKL. The CDR3 nucleotides read TGCGCCAGCAGCCAAGAAAAGGGGAGGGGGGTCTACGAGCAGTACTTC. It codes for CASSQEKGRGVYEQYF.

The chain is built from TRBV7-2 and TRBJ2-1, with TRBD1 identical over 8 bases. The CDR3 runs 15 residues. CDR1 and CDR2 from the germline V gene are SGHTA and FQGNSA. V lost 5 bases to trimming and J lost 2 bases; unmatched junction nucleotides: 5. CDR3 loop: CASSMGQVPYNEQFF. The CDR3 DNA follows: TGTGCCAGCAGCATGGGACAGGTTCCCTACAATGAGCAGTTCTTC.

This clone was found a few times. This chain connects TRBV18 to TRBJ2-1; 7 bases line up with TRBD1. Per germline, CDR1 KGHSH and CDR2 LQKENI. There are 15 residues in the CDR3. V was clipped by 2 bases and J by 6 bases; unmatched bases: 7. The CDR3 region has the DNA TGTGCCAGCTCACCAAAACGGACAGGCCTCAATGAGCAGTTCTTC. Amino acids: CASSPKRTGLNEQFF.

This clone appeared once. This chain uses TRBV9 with TRBJ1-1; a weak D match, TRBD1 (6 bases). CDR3 length: 15 residues. Trimming cost V 6 bases and J 0 bases, with 15 bases left between them. CDR1 is SGDLS and CDR2 is YYNGEE in the germline V gene. In nucleotides, the CDR3 is TGTGCCAGCACGGGTCCCGGGACATTGAACACTGAAGCTTTCTTT. It translates to CASTGPGTLNTEAFF. The full variable domain, in which reference TRBV9 and TRBJ1-1 provide the parts outside the CDR3, is DSGVTQTPKHLITATGQRVTLRCSPRSGDLSVYWYQQSLDQGLQFLIQYYNGEERAKGNILERFSAQQFPDLHSELNLSSLELGDSALYFCASTGPGTLNTEAFFGQGTRLTVV.

V gene TRBV25-1 combines with J gene TRBJ1-2; unclear D gene. The CDR3 consists of 16 residues. The germline CDR1 and CDR2 sequences are MGHDK and SYGVNS. Trimming pared 1 base from V and 4 bases from J, leaving 16 bases between. The CDR3 region is CASSESREVPTYGYTF. The CDR3 DNA reads TGTGCCAGCAGTGAATCGAGGGAAGTACCCACCTATGGCTACACCTTC.

The rearrangement links TRBV5-6 to TRBJ1-3; D uncertain. The CDR3 extends over 13 amino acids. Germline loops: CDR1 SGHDT, CDR2 YYEEEE. V was shortened by 3 bases and J by 1 base, with 5 bases between the two germline ends. The CDR3, as DNA: TGTGCCAGCAGCTCAGCGTCTGGAAACACCATATATTTT. Protein: CASSSASGNTIYF.

The CDR3 nucleotides read TGTGCCAGCAGCTTTTCGGGAAATGAGCAGTTCTTC. Translation: CASSFSGNEQFF. The genes are TRBV13 and TRBJ2-1, with a tentative D call TRBD2 (5 bases). Trimming took 3 bases from V and 7 from J, leaving 7 bases between them. Per the germline V gene, CDR1 is PRHDT and CDR2 is FYEKMQ (reference sequence). The CDR3 is 12 amino acids.

The rearrangement uses TRBV5-1 and TRBJ1-1; possible D gene TRBD1, 5 bases. V was shortened by 1 base and J by 1 base, with 11 bases between the two germline ends. The CDR3 extends over 15 amino acids. Germline-derived CDR1 and CDR2 are SGHRS and YFSETQ. CDR3 in DNA: TGCGCCAGCAGCTTGCCCCAGGGTAGGAACACTGAAGCTTTCTTT. The encoded protein is CASSLPQGRNTEAFF.

The V and J genes are TRBV30 and TRBJ2-7; 8 bases map to TRBD2. The junction had 2 bases not matched to a gene; V was cut back by 0 bases and J by 1 base. Germline lookup yields CDR1 GTSNPN and CDR2 SVGIG (reference sequence). The length of the CDR3 is 14 residues. The CDR3 region has the DNA TGTGCCTGGAGTGTACGGGGGGGATCCTACGAGCAGTACTTC. Its protein is CAWSVRGGSYEQYF.

The genes are TRBV7-8 and TRBJ1-6, with 11 nucleotides matching TRBD1. Germline CDR1 SGHVS, CDR2 FQNEAQ. The CDR3 is made up of 16 amino acids. Trimming cost V 1 base and J 9 bases; bases outside gene matches: 5. The CDR3: CASSLVMGTGGSPLHF. The CDR3 DNA sequence: TGTGCCAGCAGCTTAGTTATGGGGACAGGGGGTTCACCCCTCCACTTT.

J is TRBJ1-5 and V is TRBV2; 7 nucleotides agree with TRBD1. Germline values: CDR1 SNHLY, CDR2 FYNNEI. V lost 8 bases and J lost 1; bases outside the gene matches: 11. The CDR3 sequence is 16 residues long. The CDR3, as DNA: TGTGCCAGCGGAGGGGGCAGTTCTCGCAGCAATCAGCCCCAGCATTTT. This gives the protein CASGGGSSRSNQPQHF.

The chain recombines TRBV19 with TRBJ1-4, with 8 bases aligning to TRBD1. Germline lookup yields CDR1 LNHDA and CDR2 SQIVND (reference sequence). This CDR3 contains 15 residues. Trimming cost V 5 bases and J 7 bases; bases outside gene matches: 9. The CDR3 spells CASSVDRGLGEKLFF. CDR3 sequence (DNA): TGTGCCAGTAGTGTTGACAGGGGCCTGGGTGAAAAACTGTTTTTT.

This clone appeared a single time. Other DNA sequences of this sample code for an identical CDR3. The chain links TRBV30 to TRBJ1-5; no firm D call. CDR1 and CDR2 (germline): GTSNPN, SVGIG (reference sequence). V lost 1 base, J lost 2 bases, and 6 bases lay in between. The CDR3 sequence is 13 residues long. The CDR3 spells CAWSGTGNQPQHF. In nucleotides, the CDR3 is TGTGCCTGGAGTGGAACGGGCAATCAGCCCCAGCATTTT.

This chain links TRBV3-1 (or the pseudogene TRBV3-2) with TRBJ2-1, with 7 bases identical to TRBD2. This CDR3 region has 12 residues. In germline, CDR1 is LGHDT, CDR2 YNNKEL (reference sequence). With V trimmed by 3 bases and J by 13 bases, 6 bases remained unmatched. CDR3 nucleotides: TGTGCCAGCAGCCATTCGAGCGGGGAACAGTTCTTC. Its translation: CASSHSSGEQFF.

V usage is TRBV19 and J usage is TRBJ2-1, with 8 positions matching TRBD2. V gave up 7 bases and J gave up 10 bases; unmatched junction bases: 15. There are 15 residues in the CDR3. In germline, CDR1 is LNHDA, CDR2 SQIVND (reference sequence). CDR3: CASTPSGGAHSEQFF. CDR3 coding DNA: TGTGCCAGTACCCCGAGCGGGGGCGCGCATTCGGAGCAGTTCTTC.

A single count supports this clone. The chain links TRBV6-6 to TRBJ1-2; TRBD1 agrees at 9 bases. V shed 7 bases and J 4 bases; nucleotides not matched to a gene: 10. Germline V lookup: CDR1 MNHNY, CDR2 SVGAGI (reference sequence). This CDR3 contains 15 residues. The CDR3 DNA follows: TGTGCCAGCAACACGGCCGGGACAGGGCCCTATGGCTACACCTTC. The encoded protein is CASNTAGTGPYGYTF.